A selection of T cell receptor beta chains follows, all from one sample in a study of blood T cell repertoires in COVID-19. Sequencing was performed with immunoSEQ multiplex PCR; in TCRdb, only in-frame clones are kept and a portion is missing. The table includes some 240,000 clones, about 90% detected once. The sample was peripheral blood. These receptors were obtained from a woman aged 60-75 years with COVID-19, enrolled during active disease. CDR3s include the opening cysteine and the closing phenylalanine or tryptophan. The D gene is left open where the match is weak. Rows give clone size only sometimes, using once, few, many, or a class for an expanded clone.

v_call: TRBV5-6; d_call: TRBD2; clone_size: .; j_call: TRBJ2-4; cdr3_nt: TGTGCCAGCAGCTTTCGGGGAGGGTTGAGAAACATTCAGTACTTC; cdr3_aa: CASSFRGGLRNIQYF
v_call: TRBV6-1; d_call: .; clone_size: .; j_call: TRBJ2-7; cdr3_nt: TGTGCCAGCAGTGAATTTATAGGGGACTTTGGCTACGAGCAGTACTTC; cdr3_aa: CASSEFIGDFGYEQYF
v_call: TRBV6-2/TRBV6-3; d_call: .; clone_size: few; j_call: TRBJ2-3; cdr3_nt: TGTGCCAGCAGTTACAGGGAGACAGATACGCAGTATTTT; cdr3_aa: CASSYRETDTQYF
v_call: TRBV7-2; d_call: TRBD2; clone_size: .; j_call: TRBJ2-3; cdr3_nt: TGTGCCAGCAGCTTCACTAGCGGGGGGAACCCGTCGCATACGCAGTATTTT; cdr3_aa: CASSFTSGGNPSHTQYF
v_call: TRBV5-6; d_call: TRBD1; clone_size: .; j_call: TRBJ2-7; cdr3_nt: TGTGCCAGCAGCTCCACCCGGGACAGGAGGTACGGCGAGCAGTACTTC; cdr3_aa: CASSSTRDRRYGEQYF
v_call: TRBV28; d_call: TRBD1; clone_size: .; j_call: TRBJ1-5; cdr3_nt: TGTGCCAGCAGTTCTGGCGGGACAGGGTCGGTTCAGCCCCAGCATTTT; cdr3_aa: CASSSGGTGSVQPQHF
v_call: TRBV12-5; d_call: TRBD1; clone_size: .; j_call: TRBJ1-5; cdr3_nt: TGTGCTAGTGGTTTGGCTCTAACAGGGGCCCCTCGACAGCCCCAGCATTTT; cdr3_aa: CASGLALTGAPRQPQHF
v_call: TRBV19; d_call: .; clone_size: .; j_call: TRBJ1-2; cdr3_nt: TGTGCCAGTAGTATGGGCCAGCCCTATGGCTACACCTTC; cdr3_aa: CASSMGQPYGYTF
v_call: TRBV6-6; d_call: TRBD1; clone_size: .; j_call: TRBJ2-7; cdr3_nt: TGTGCCAGCAGTCGGGACAGGGGTTCGTACGAGCAGTACTTC; cdr3_aa: CASSRDRGSYEQYF
v_call: TRBV7-8; d_call: .; clone_size: .; j_call: TRBJ1-2; cdr3_nt: TGTGCCAGCAGCTTATCCCCTTTCAAACAGAACTATGGCTACACCTTC; cdr3_aa: CASSLSPFKQNYGYTF
v_call: TRBV3-1/TRBV3-2; d_call: TRBD2; clone_size: once; j_call: TRBJ2-5; cdr3_nt: TGTGCCAGCAGCCAAGGGTGGGGCACGGGGGGTTTGGAGACCCAGTACTTC; cdr3_aa: CASSQGWGTGGLETQYF
v_call: TRBV19; d_call: TRBD1; clone_size: few; j_call: TRBJ2-1; cdr3_nt: TGTGCCAGTAGTAGCTACGGGACAGGGGACGGCAATGAGCAGTTCTTC; cdr3_aa: CASSSYGTGDGNEQFF
v_call: TRBV4-2; d_call: .; clone_size: .; j_call: TRBJ2-1; cdr3_nt: TGTGCCAGCAGCCAACTTGGGCGCAATGAGCAGTTCTTC; cdr3_aa: CASSQLGRNEQFF
v_call: TRBV4-2; d_call: TRBD1; clone_size: few; j_call: TRBJ1-5; cdr3_nt: TGTGCCAGCAGCCAGTCCTACCCGGGACAGATCTTGGAGCCCCAGCATTTT; cdr3_aa: CASSQSYPGQILEPQHF
v_call: TRBV5-1; d_call: .; clone_size: .; j_call: TRBJ1-5; cdr3_nt: TGCGCCAGCAGCTCGGGAACAGGGTTCAATCAGCCCCAGCATTTT; cdr3_aa: CASSSGTGFNQPQHF
v_call: TRBV6-1; d_call: TRBD1; clone_size: .; j_call: TRBJ2-7; cdr3_nt: TGTGCCAGCAGTGTTTCCGGGACAGCGAACACCTACGAGCAGTACTTC; cdr3_aa: CASSVSGTANTYEQYF
v_call: TRBV15; d_call: .; clone_size: .; j_call: TRBJ2-1; cdr3_nt: TGTGCCACCAGCAGAGATGGACTCGACAATGAGCAGTTCTTC; cdr3_aa: CATSRDGLDNEQFF
v_call: TRBV10-3; d_call: .; clone_size: .; j_call: TRBJ2-2; cdr3_nt: TGTGCCATCGGCCGGACAGTGAACACCGGGGAGCTGTTTTTT; cdr3_aa: CAIGRTVNTGELFF
v_call: TRBV19; d_call: .; clone_size: .; j_call: TRBJ1-1; cdr3_nt: TGTGCCAGTAGTCTGAACCCAACTCGGAGCACTGAAGCTTTCTTT; cdr3_aa: CASSLNPTRSTEAFF
v_call: TRBV6-5; d_call: .; clone_size: .; j_call: TRBJ1-2; cdr3_nt: TGTGCCAGTGTCCGGGGAGCTAACTATGGCTACACCTTC; cdr3_aa: CASVRGANYGYTF
v_call: TRBV6-5; d_call: .; clone_size: .; j_call: TRBJ2-7; cdr3_nt: TGTGCCGTGGGGCGAGACAGTGCCTACGAGCAGTACTTC; cdr3_aa: CAVGRDSAYEQYF
v_call: TRBV9; d_call: .; clone_size: .; j_call: TRBJ1-2; cdr3_nt: TGTGCCAGCAGCGTTGGACGGAGGAACTATGGCTACACCTTC; cdr3_aa: CASSVGRRNYGYTF
v_call: TRBV7-2; d_call: TRBD2; clone_size: .; j_call: TRBJ2-7; cdr3_nt: TGTGCCAGCAGCTTAGGTCTAGCGGGACGTTACGAGCAGTACTTC; cdr3_aa: CASSLGLAGRYEQYF
v_call: TRBV6-2/TRBV6-3; d_call: .; clone_size: .; j_call: TRBJ1-4; cdr3_nt: TGTGCCAGCAGCTATGGTCACCTCGGGACACACAATGAAAAACTGTTTTTT; cdr3_aa: CASSYGHLGTHNEKLFF
v_call: TRBV13; d_call: .; clone_size: once; j_call: TRBJ2-5; cdr3_nt: TGTGCCAGCAGCCTCCTAGGCCGGGAGACCCAGTACTTC; cdr3_aa: CASSLLGRETQYF
v_call: TRBV24-1; d_call: .; clone_size: .; j_call: TRBJ1-2; cdr3_nt: TGTGCCACCAGTCGGGGAGCTAACTATGGCTACACCTTC; cdr3_aa: CATSRGANYGYTF
v_call: TRBV30; d_call: .; clone_size: once; j_call: TRBJ1-1; cdr3_nt: TGTGCCTGGAGACCCTCGGGACTCCCGAACACTGAAGCTTTCTTT; cdr3_aa: CAWRPSGLPNTEAFF
v_call: TRBV5-1; d_call: TRBD1; clone_size: .; j_call: TRBJ2-1; cdr3_nt: TGCGCCAGCAGCAGACAGGGGGTGGAGCAGTTCTTC; cdr3_aa: CASSRQGVEQFF
v_call: TRBV2; d_call: .; clone_size: .; j_call: TRBJ2-7; cdr3_nt: TGTGCCAGCAGTCAAGGGGACAACTCCTACGAGCAGTACTTC; cdr3_aa: CASSQGDNSYEQYF
v_call: TRBV7-9; d_call: .; clone_size: once; j_call: TRBJ1-4; cdr3_nt: TGTGCCAGCAGCCCCGGACAGTCTAATGAAAAACTGTTTTTT; cdr3_aa: CASSPGQSNEKLFF
v_call: TRBV9; d_call: TRBD2; clone_size: .; j_call: TRBJ2-1; cdr3_nt: TGTGCCAGCAGCGCCGGGACTAGCGCTTACAATGAGCAGTTCTTC; cdr3_aa: CASSAGTSAYNEQFF
v_call: TRBV6-5; d_call: .; clone_size: .; j_call: TRBJ1-5; cdr3_nt: TGTGCCAGCAGTCCGGGACCCATGGGGGGTCAGCCCCAGCATTTT; cdr3_aa: CASSPGPMGGQPQHF